This T cell receptor (beta chain) derives from a study of T cell responses to AZD1222 COVID-19 vaccine. Whole-study results and caveats: Clonal diversity may have been underestimated, and the donors were mostly white British, with more females than males. Sampled repertoires all dated from after the peak T cell response. Regions left unmutated in variants are reportedly the target of nearly half of spike-specific TCRs.

Clones were sequenced by immunoSEQ multiplex PCR, and TCRdb holds only the in-frame ones, with some missing. The data contain roughly 45,000 clones, 60% to 85% of them seen just once; the ten biggest clones take up roughly 6.6%. CDR1 is DFQATT, CDR2 SNEGSKA, per germline (reference sequence). This CDR3 has 15 amino acids. The V gene end was trimmed by 3 bases and the J gene end by 2 bases; junction bases not matched to a gene: 8. This clone has only a few counts. Its antigen is unidentified. The sample here was peripheral blood, taken on day 0 of AZD1222 vaccination. This receptor was taken from an adult in good health. V is TRBV20-1 and J is TRBJ2-5; 8 bases map to TRBD2. The CDR3 reads CSASKGLDLQETQYF. The CDR3 DNA reads TGCAGTGCTAGTAAGGGACTAGACCTTCAAGAGACCCAGTACTTC.